This TCR beta chain was documented in a study of shared clonotypes between healthy human individuals. Whole-study results and caveats: Clonotype sharing across several donors was observed for roughly 5% of naive CD4 clonotypes.

Trimming cost V 3 bases and J 2 bases, with 13 bases left between them. Germline CDR1 MNHEY, CDR2 SMNVEV (reference sequence). The CDR3 is 15 residues long. Donors comprised healthy HIV-negative adults lacking recent acute infections or vaccinations. Every donor, a Caucasian adult, lived in Nashville, Tennessee. This clone was detected only once. Its specificity is unknown. DNA at around 210 ng, about 30,000 T cell genomes, went into sorted-subset replicate PCRs. Here immunoSEQ multiplex PCR was the method, and the copy in TCRdb shows in-frame clones only, minus some. The sample yields millions of clones, approximately 94% seen once.

The V and J genes are TRBV27 and TRBJ2-5; TRBD1 is a possible D gene (6 bases). The sequence came from a man aged 18-30 years in good health. Material for sequencing was naive CD4+ T cells sorted from blood. The subset is: CD45RA+ positively selected. CDR3 DNA sequence: TGTGCCAGCAGTTTCTCCGGACAGACACAAGAGACCCAGTACTTC. It translates to CASSFSGQTQETQYF.